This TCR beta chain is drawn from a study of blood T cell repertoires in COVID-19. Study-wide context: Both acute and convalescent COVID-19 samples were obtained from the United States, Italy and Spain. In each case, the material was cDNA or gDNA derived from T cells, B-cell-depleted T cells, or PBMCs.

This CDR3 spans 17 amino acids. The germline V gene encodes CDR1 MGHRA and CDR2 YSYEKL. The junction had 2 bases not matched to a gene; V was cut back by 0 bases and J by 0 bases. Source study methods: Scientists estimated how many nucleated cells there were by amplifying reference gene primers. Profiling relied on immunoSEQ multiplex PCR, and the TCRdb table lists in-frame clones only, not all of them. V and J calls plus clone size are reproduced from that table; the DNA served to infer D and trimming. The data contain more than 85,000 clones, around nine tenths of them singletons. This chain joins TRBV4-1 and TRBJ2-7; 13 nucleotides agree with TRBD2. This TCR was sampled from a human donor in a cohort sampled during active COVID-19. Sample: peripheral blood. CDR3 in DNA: TGCGCCAGCAGCCAAGATACTAGCGGGAGGGGCTCCTACGAGCAGTACTTC. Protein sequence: CASSQDTSGRGSYEQYF.